There are a few counts of the clone carrying this T cell receptor beta chain. Its antigen remains unidentified. The data originate from a study of T-cell reconstitution after alpha-beta-depleted transplantation in children. Findings of the study overall: T-cell numbers and diversity one year post-transplant derived largely from freshly generated T cells.

Molecular barcoding with unique molecular identifiers was used for the TCRbeta library. From the PCR reads, TCRdb called clonotypes with MiXCR, one entry per CDR3 protein. Of 600,000 or so distinct CDR3 sequences listed, around 23% were seen once; the top ten hold around 14%. V trimming: 4 bases; J trimming: 1 base; junction bases outside the gene matches: 7. The CDR3 is made up of 16 amino acids. V usage is TRBV12-3 or TRBV12-4 and J usage is TRBJ2-1; TRBD2 matches 7 bases. This clonotype originated in a boy under two years old who had a stem cell transplant for acute myeloid leukemia, so the T cells may come from the graft donor. The sample in question was PBMCs, mostly from graft donor cells, obtained 360 days after TCRalphabeta/CD19-depleted stem cell transplant. The CDR3 region is CASSSRTSRSYNEQFF. The DNA of the CDR3 is TGTGCCAGCAGTTCCAGGACTAGTCGGTCCTACAATGAGCAGTTCTTC.